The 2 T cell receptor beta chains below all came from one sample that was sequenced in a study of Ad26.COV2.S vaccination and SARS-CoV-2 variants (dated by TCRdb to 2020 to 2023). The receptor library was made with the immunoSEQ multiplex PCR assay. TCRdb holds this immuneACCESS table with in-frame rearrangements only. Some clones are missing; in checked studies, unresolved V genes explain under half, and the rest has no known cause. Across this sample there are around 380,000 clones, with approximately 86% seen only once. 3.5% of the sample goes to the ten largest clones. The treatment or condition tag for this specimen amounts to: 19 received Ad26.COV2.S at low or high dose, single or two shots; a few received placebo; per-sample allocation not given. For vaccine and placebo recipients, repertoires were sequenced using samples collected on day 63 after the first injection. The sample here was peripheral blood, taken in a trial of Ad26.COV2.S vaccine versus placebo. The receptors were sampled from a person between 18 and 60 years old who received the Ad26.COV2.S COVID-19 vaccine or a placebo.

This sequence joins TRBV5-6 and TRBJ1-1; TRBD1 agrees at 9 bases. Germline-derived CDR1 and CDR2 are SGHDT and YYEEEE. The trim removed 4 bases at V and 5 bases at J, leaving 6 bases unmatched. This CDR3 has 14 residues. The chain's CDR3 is CASSPGTGPTEAFF. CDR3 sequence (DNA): TGTGCCAGCAGCCCCGGGACAGGGCCTACTGAAGCTTTCTTT.

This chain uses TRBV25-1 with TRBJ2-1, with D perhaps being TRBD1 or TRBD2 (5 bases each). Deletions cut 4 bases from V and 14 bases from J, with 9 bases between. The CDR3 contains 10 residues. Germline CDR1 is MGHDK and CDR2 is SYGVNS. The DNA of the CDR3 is TGTGCCAGCAGTGGAGGGGAGAAGTTCTTC. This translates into CASSGGEKFF.